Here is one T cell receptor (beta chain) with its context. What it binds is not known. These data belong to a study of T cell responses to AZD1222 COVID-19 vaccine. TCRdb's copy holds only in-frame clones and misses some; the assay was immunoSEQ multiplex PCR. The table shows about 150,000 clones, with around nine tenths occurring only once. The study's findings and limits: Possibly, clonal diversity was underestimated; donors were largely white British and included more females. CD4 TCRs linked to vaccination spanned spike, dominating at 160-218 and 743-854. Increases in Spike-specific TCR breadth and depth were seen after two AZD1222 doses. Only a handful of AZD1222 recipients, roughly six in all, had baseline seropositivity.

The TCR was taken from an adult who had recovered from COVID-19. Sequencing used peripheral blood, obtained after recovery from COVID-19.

The CDR3 DNA sequence: TGTGCCAGCAGCCAAGTCAAGGGGGGGCCCTACGAGCAGTACTTC. It yields the protein CASSQVKGGPYEQYF. This chain connects TRBV4-2 to TRBJ2-7, with a possible D match to TRBD2 (7 bases). Germline V gene data show CDR1 as LGHNA and CDR2 as YNFKEQ. The CDR3 covers 15 residues. V was clipped by 1 base and J by 2 bases, with 12 bases between them.